Included here is one T cell receptor (beta chain) sequence, with context. The same CDR3 arises from other DNA sequences in this sample as well. The record originates from a study of blood T cell repertoires in COVID-19. The method was immunoSEQ multiplex PCR; TCRdb's version includes in-frame clones alone and lacks a portion of them. The sample contains about 140,000 clones, approximately 84% of which appear only once. The CDR3 is made up of 15 amino acids. The V gene's germline CDR1 is KGHSH and CDR2 LQKENI. The trim removed 3 bases at V and 1 base at J, leaving 2 bases unmatched. This clonotype was obtained from a woman aged 55-69 years with acute or convalescent COVID-19. The chain carries TRBV18 and TRBJ1-2, with 10 bases aligning to TRBD1. The source material was peripheral blood. The CDR3 reads CASSPGQGVNYGYTF. Here the CDR3 DNA reads TGTGCCAGCTCACCCGGACAGGGGGTTAACTATGGCTACACCTTC.